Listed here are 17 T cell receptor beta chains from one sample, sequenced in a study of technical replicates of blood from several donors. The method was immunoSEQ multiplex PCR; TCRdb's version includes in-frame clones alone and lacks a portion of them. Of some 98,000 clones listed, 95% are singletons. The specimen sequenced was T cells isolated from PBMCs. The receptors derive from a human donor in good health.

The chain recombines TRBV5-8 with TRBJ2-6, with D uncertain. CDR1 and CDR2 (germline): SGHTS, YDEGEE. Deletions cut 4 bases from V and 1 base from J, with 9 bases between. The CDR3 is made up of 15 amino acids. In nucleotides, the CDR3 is TGTGCCAGCAGCCTGCTGGAGTCTGGGGCCAACGTCCTGACTTTC. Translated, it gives CASSLLESGANVLTF.

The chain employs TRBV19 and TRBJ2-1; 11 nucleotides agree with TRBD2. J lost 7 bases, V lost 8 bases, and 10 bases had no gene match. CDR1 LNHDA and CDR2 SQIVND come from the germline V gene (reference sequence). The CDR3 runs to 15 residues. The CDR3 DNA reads TGTGCCAGTGTTTCCGGGACTAGCGGATATAATGAGCAGTTCTTC. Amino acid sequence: CASVSGTSGYNEQFF.

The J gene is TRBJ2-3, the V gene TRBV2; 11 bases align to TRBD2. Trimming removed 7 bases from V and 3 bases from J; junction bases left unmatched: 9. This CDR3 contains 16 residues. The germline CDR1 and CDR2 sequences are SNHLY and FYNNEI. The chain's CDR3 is CASTFSGGAGTDTQYF. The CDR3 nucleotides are TGTGCCAGCACCTTTAGCGGGGGGGCCGGGACAGATACGCAGTATTTT.

The CDR3 DNA is TGCGCCAGCAGCCAAGTGGGCAGCGGAGAGTATACGCAGTATTTT. It encodes CASSQVGSGEYTQYF. The gene calls are TRBV4-1 and TRBJ2-3, with TRBD2 as a possible D gene (5 bases). Trimming pared 1 base from V and 7 bases from J, leaving 15 bases between. The germline gives CDR1 MGHRA, CDR2 YSYEKL. The CDR3 length is 15 residues.

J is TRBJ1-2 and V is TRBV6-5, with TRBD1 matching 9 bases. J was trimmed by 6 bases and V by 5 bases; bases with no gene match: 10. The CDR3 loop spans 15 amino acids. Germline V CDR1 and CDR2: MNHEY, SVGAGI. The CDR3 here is CASSAVWTGANGYTF. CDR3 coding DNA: TGTGCCAGCAGTGCGGTCTGGACAGGGGCTAATGGCTACACCTTC.

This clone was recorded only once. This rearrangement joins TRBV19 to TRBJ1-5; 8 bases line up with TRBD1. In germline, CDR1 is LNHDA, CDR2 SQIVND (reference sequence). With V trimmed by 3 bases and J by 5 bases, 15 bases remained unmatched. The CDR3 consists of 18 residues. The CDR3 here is CASSIAGQGIYRHQPQHF. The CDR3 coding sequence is TGTGCCAGTAGTATCGCAGGACAGGGAATCTATAGGCATCAGCCCCAGCATTTT. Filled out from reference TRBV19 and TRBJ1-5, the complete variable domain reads DGGITQSPKYLFRKEGQNVTLSCEQNLNHDAMYWYRQDPGQGLRLIYYSQIVNDFQKGDIAEGYSVSREKKESFPLTVTSAQKNPTAFYLCASSIAGQGIYRHQPQHFGDGTRLSIL.

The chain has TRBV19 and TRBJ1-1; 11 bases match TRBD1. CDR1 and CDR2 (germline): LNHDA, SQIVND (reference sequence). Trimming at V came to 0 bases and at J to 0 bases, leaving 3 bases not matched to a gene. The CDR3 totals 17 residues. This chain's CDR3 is CASSIEVDRGLNTEAFF. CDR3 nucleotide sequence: TGTGCCAGTAGTATAGAAGTGGACAGGGGGCTGAACACTGAAGCTTTCTTT.

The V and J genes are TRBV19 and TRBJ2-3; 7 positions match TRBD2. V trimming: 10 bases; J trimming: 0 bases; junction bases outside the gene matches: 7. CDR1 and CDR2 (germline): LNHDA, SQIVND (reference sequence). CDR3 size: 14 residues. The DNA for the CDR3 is TGTGCCACCACCAGGACTAGTAGCACAGATACGCAGTATTTT. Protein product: CATTRTSSTDTQYF.

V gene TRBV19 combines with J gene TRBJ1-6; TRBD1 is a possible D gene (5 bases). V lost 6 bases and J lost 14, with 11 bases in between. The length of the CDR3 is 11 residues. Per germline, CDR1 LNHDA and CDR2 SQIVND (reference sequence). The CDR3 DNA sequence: TGTGCCAGTAGCCGAGACAGTTCCCTCCACTTT. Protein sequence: CASSRDSSLHF.

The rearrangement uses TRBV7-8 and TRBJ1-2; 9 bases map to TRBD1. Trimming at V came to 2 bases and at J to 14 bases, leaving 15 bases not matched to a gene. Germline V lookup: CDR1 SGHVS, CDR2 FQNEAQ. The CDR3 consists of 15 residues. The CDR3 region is CASSLRWDREPFGTF. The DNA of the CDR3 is TGTGCCAGCAGCTTAAGATGGGACAGGGAACCGTTCGGGACCTTC.

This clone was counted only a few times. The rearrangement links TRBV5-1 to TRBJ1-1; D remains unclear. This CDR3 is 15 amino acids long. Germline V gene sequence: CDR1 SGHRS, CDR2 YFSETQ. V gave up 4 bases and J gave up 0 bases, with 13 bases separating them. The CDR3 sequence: CASSERPGMNTEAFF. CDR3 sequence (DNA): TGCGCCAGCAGCGAGAGACCGGGGATGAACACTGAAGCTTTCTTT.

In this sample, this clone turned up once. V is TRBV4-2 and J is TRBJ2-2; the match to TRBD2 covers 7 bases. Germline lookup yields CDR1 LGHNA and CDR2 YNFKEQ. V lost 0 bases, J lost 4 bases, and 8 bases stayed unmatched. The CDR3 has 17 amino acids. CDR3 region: CASSQDSLSGFTGELFF. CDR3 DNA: TGTGCCAGCAGCCAAGATAGTCTTAGCGGGTTCACCGGGGAGCTGTTTTTT.

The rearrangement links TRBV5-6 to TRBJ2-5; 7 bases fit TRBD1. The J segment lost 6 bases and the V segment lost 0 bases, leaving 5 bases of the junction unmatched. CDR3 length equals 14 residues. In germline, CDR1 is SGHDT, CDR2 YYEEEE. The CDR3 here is CASSLGQGGKTQYF. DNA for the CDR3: TGTGCCAGCAGCTTGGGACAGGGTGGAAAGACCCAGTACTTC.

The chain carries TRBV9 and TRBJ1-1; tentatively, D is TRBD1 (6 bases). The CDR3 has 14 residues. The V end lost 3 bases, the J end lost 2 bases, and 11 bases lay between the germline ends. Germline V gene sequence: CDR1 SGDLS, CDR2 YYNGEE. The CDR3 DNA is TGTGCCAGCAGCGCGGGGACAATTAACACTGAAGCTTTCTTT. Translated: CASSAGTINTEAFF.

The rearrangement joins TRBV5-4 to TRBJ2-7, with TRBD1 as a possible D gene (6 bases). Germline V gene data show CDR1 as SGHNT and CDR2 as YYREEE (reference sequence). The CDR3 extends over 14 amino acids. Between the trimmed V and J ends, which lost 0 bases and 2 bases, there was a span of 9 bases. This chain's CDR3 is CASSLGGQTYEQYF. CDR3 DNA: TGTGCCAGCAGCTTGGGAGGACAGACCTACGAGCAGTACTTC.

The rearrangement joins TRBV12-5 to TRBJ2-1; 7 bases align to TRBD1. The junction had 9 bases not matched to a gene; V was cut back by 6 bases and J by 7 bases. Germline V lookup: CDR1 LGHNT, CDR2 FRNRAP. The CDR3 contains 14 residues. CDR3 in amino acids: CASGKTGLRNEQFF. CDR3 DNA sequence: TGTGCTAGTGGAAAGACAGGGCTCAGGAATGAGCAGTTCTTC. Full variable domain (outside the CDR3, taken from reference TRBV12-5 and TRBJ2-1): DARVTQTPRHKVTEMGQEVTMRCQPILGHNTVFWYRQTMMQGLELLAYFRNRAPLDDSGMPKDRFSAEMPDATLATLKIQPSEPRDSAVYFCASGKTGLRNEQFFGPGTRLTVL.

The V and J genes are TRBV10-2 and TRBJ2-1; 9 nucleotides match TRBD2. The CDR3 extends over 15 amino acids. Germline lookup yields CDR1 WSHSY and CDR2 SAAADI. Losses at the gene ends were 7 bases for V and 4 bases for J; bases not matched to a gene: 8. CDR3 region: CASTLTSGYYNEQFF. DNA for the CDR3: TGCGCCAGCACCTTGACTAGCGGCTATTACAATGAGCAGTTCTTC.